Listed below are T cell receptor beta chains from one sample, sequenced in a study of T-cell memory formation after mild COVID-19. MiXCR, applied by TCRdb to the 5' RACE reads, yields one record per CDR3 protein. The table shows approximately 270,000 distinct CDR3 sequences, with around 15% occurring only once. Input material: PBMCs or a T cell subset sorted from them (not recorded which). The receptor source for this set is a man younger than 30 who had mild COVID-19 (a few samples of this study predate the infection). Cell type and time point are not known. Each CDR3 is given with its conserved first and last residue. The order of the fields is V gene, D gene, J gene, clone size, CDR3 DNA, CDR3 protein. D genes are given only for firm matches. For some rows the clone size is stated as once, few or many, or as a class when expanded; others skip it.

TRBV29-1,-,TRBJ2-2,few,TGCAGCGTTGGGGGCGGACGCCGTGCGAACACCGGGGAGCTGTTTTTT,CSVGGGRRANTGELFF
TRBV4-3,-,TRBJ2-3,few,TGCGCCAGCAGCCCCTCGGGACTGGCTAGCACAGATACGCAGTATTTT,CASSPSGLASTDTQYF
TRBV28,-,TRBJ2-2,-,TGTGCCAGCAGTAAGACCTGGGGAAGGGGCACCGGGGAGCTGTTTTTT,CASSKTWGRGTGELFF
TRBV29-1,TRBD1,TRBJ2-3,-,TGCAGCGTTGAAGGCCGGACAGGGGCCCGTACGGATACGCAGTATTTT,CSVEGRTGARTDTQYF
TRBV7-2,-,TRBJ1-1,few,TGTGCCAGCAGCGGATCGAGGGTGGAAGCTTTCTTT,CASSGSRVEAFF
TRBV13,-,TRBJ1-6,-,TGTGCCAGCAGCTTAGGAAAGACCGGGGGCCGGCATAATTCACCCCTCCACTTT,CASSLGKTGGRHNSPLHF
TRBV12-3/TRBV12-4,TRBD2,TRBJ2-2,few,TGTGCCAGCAGCTCCGGGACTATCAGGACCGGGGAGCTGTTTTTT,CASSSGTIRTGELFF
TRBV5-5,-,TRBJ1-1,few,TGTGCCAGCAGCTTGATCCGGACAGCTAACACTGAAGCTTTCTTT,CASSLIRTANTEAFF
TRBV7-9,-,TRBJ2-3,few,TGTGCCGGCCGGGAAAGGGGAAGCACAGATACGCAGTATTTT,CAGRERGSTDTQYF
TRBV20-1,TRBD1,TRBJ2-5,-,TGCAGTGCCCCGGGCGGACAGGGAGTCCGCGAGACCCAGTACTTC,CSAPGGQGVRETQYF
TRBV5-1,-,TRBJ1-6,-,TGCGCCAGCAGCCTGGGTCCCGAGGGGTCACCCCTCCACTTT,CASSLGPEGSPLHF
TRBV7-9,-,TRBJ2-3,many,TGTGCCAGCAGCTGGGCCAGCACAGATACGCAGTATTTT,CASSWASTDTQYF
TRBV11-2,TRBD2,TRBJ2-4,few,TGTGCCAGCAGCCCCGTAAACGGGGAGGGCATTCAGTACTTC,CASSPVNGEGIQYF
TRBV28,-,TRBJ1-4,many,TGTGCCAGCAGTTCCAGCCAGGCGGGACGAAATGAAAAACTGTTTTTT,CASSSSQAGRNEKLFF
TRBV7-2,TRBD1,TRBJ1-1,many,TGTGCCAGCAGCTTAAACCCCGGGACAGGGAACACTGAAGCTTTCTTT,CASSLNPGTGNTEAFF
TRBV15,-,TRBJ1-2,-,TGTGCCACCAGCAGAGAGACTTTTAACTATGGCTACACCTTC,CATSRETFNYGYTF
TRBV6-5,TRBD1,TRBJ2-7,few,TGTGCCAGCAGTCGGGACAGGCTCTCCTACGAGCAGTACTTC,CASSRDRLSYEQYF
TRBV21-1,-,TRBJ2-5,-,TGTGCCAGCAGCAAAGACGAGGGGGGCGAAGGGGAGACCCAGTACTTC,CASSKDEGGEGETQYF
TRBV5-1,-,TRBJ1-1,-,TGCGCCAGCAGCTTGTGGTCCGGATCTGAAGCTTTCTTT,CASSLWSGSEAFF
TRBV5-1,-,TRBJ1-1,few,TGCGCCAGCAGCTACTCCGGGTCCGCCAGTGTTGGGGCCACTGAAGCTTTCTTT,CASSYSGSASVGATEAFF
TRBV7-2,TRBD1,TRBJ1-1,few,TGTGCCAGCAGCAGAACCCAGGGGGCCGACACTGAAGCTTTCTTT,CASSRTQGADTEAFF
TRBV24-1,-,TRBJ1-6,-,TGTGCCACCAGTGATCGGGCGTTGGGGGGCAGGGAACGCACCTATAATTCACCCCTCCACTTT,CATSDRALGGRERTYNSPLHF
TRBV12-3/TRBV12-4,-,TRBJ1-1,-,TGTGCCAGCAGTTTATATGAGGGGACTGAAGCTTTCTTT,CASSLYEGTEAFF
TRBV10-2,-,TRBJ2-1,-,TGCGCCAGCCTCTTCGGGAATGAGCAGTTCTTC,CASLFGNEQFF
TRBV3-1,TRBD1,TRBJ2-3,-,TGTGCCAGCAGCCAGGGACAGTTTGTCCTGGATAAAACGCAGTATTTT,CASSQGQFVLDKTQYF
TRBV7-6,-,TRBJ2-1,few,TGTGCCAGCAGCTGGGGGACAGAGCAGTTCTTC,CASSWGTEQFF
TRBV29-1,-,TRBJ2-2,-,TGCAGCGGAACGGGACCGAACACCGGGGAGCTGTTTTTT,CSGTGPNTGELFF
TRBV12-3/TRBV12-4,-,TRBJ1-5,-,TGTGCCAGCAGTTTCAGTCGGGGGAGAGGTGGCAACAATCAGCCCCAGCATTTT,CASSFSRGRGGNNQPQHF
TRBV6-2/TRBV6-3,-,TRBJ1-1,few,TGTGCCAGCAGTTTATTCGGAGCGGGAGCTGAAGCTTTCTTT,CASSLFGAGAEAFF
TRBV9,-,TRBJ1-1,-,TGTGCCAGCAGCGTAGATATAACCTCGAACACTGAAGCTTTCTTT,CASSVDITSNTEAFF
TRBV6-6,-,TRBJ2-2,-,TGTGCCAGCAGTCAGACAGCGTTTACCGGGGAGCTGTTTTTT,CASSQTAFTGELFF
TRBV18,-,TRBJ1-1,few,TGTGCCAGCTCACCACCAGGGGGGCACACTGAAGCTTTCTTT,CASSPPGGHTEAFF
TRBV15,-,TRBJ2-5,many,TGTGCCACCAGTTACCGGGGGCCGGGGACCCAGTACTTC,CATSYRGPGTQYF
TRBV28,TRBD2,TRBJ2-1,-,TGTGCCAGCAGTATCTCGGGACTAGCGGGTGGAACTTCCTACAATGAGCAGTTCTTC,CASSISGLAGGTSYNEQFF
TRBV12-3/TRBV12-4,-,TRBJ1-6,many,TGTGCCAGCAGTCCGAATCTCGGTTCACCCCTCCACTTT,CASSPNLGSPLHF
TRBV6-2/TRBV6-3,-,TRBJ1-1,-,TGTGCCAGCAGCCAGAACATGAACACTGAAGCTTTCTTT,CASSQNMNTEAFF
TRBV9,-,TRBJ1-1,-,TGTGCCAGCAGCGTAGGGGTCGAGACTGAAGCTTTCTTT,CASSVGVETEAFF
TRBV5-4,-,TRBJ2-3,many,TGTGCCAGCAGCAGGGGGGGTCCCACAGATACGCAGTATTTT,CASSRGGPTDTQYF
TRBV7-2,-,TRBJ2-5,few,TGTGCCAGCAGATTGACTAGTCAGGAGACCCAGTACTTC,CASRLTSQETQYF
TRBV12-3/TRBV12-4,-,TRBJ1-6,-,TGTGCCAGCAGCAGAAACCCACAGGCAGGGAATTCACCCCTCCACTTT,CASSRNPQAGNSPLHF
TRBV6-5,-,TRBJ1-6,few,TGTGCCAGCAGCTCTACAGGAATTAATTCACCCCTCCACTTT,CASSSTGINSPLHF